This T cell receptor beta chain was recorded in a study of CD8 T cells in ankylosing spondylitis. Broader study findings: One TCR beta motif, made up of eight or nine highly homologous variants, appeared characteristic of ankylosing spondylitis blood.

One entry per CDR3 protein, called by TCRdb with MiXCR from the 5' RACE reads. The sample carries hundreds of thousands of distinct CDR3 sequences, roughly 10% recorded once. In the case of this clonotype: What it binds is unknown.

The CDR3 sequence is 15 residues long. Germline CDR1 and CDR2: SGHRS and YFSETQ. V was clipped by 0 bases and J by 6 bases; unmatched bases: 5. This TCR was recovered from a male donor with ankylosing spondylitis. The specimen sequenced was blood, either unsorted or a sorted T cell fraction (not recorded which). This chain connects TRBV5-1 to TRBJ2-1; 8 bases map to TRBD2. CDR3 DNA: TGCGCCAGCAGCTTGGTCGGGGGGGGGCCCAATGAGCAGTTCTTC. This gives the protein CASSLVGGGPNEQFF.